This T cell receptor beta chain was captured by sequencing in a study of identical twins. CDR1 is SEHNR, CDR2 FQNEAQ, per germline (reference sequence). CDR3 length: 17 residues. The trim removed 5 bases at V and 1 base at J, leaving 12 bases unmatched. This clonotype was seen more than once but under ten times. Its specificity is not known. Addition of a universal primer site occurred through template switching, and cDNA carried unique molecular identifiers. TCRdb ran MiXCR on the 5' RACE reads and lists one entry per CDR3 protein. The sample lists roughly 570,000 distinct CDR3 sequences, 9.6% occurring once. Broader study findings: While abundant cord blood beta clonotypes carried fewer insertions, memory repertoires showed no such pattern.

These data were also reused for a study on yellow fever vaccine responses in identical twins.

The receptor was derived from a young woman in good health. The sample comprised PBMCs. The chain has TRBV7-9 and TRBJ2-3; the match to TRBD2 covers 7 bases. CDR3 amino acids: CASSLGPSGGGTDTQYF. CDR3 bases: TGTGCCAGCAGCCTGGGGCCTAGCGGAGGAGGCACAGATACGCAGTATTTT.